Listed here are 32 T cell receptor beta chains from one sample, sequenced in a study of blood T cell repertoires in COVID-19. Sequenced by immunoSEQ multiplex PCR; TCRdb stores in-frame clones only, minus some. Of almost 50,000 clones in the sample, around 68% are singletons; the top ten hold about 8.1%. Sample: peripheral blood. The receptors stem from a woman in her 70s with acute or convalescent COVID-19.

The chain uses TRBV7-9 and TRBJ2-1, with a possible D match to TRBD2 (6 bases). This CDR3 is built from 20 residues. V was shortened by 7 bases and J by 2 bases, with 30 bases between the two germline ends. The germline V gene encodes CDR1 SEHNR and CDR2 FQNEAQ (reference sequence). CDR3 amino acids: CASTLTWGSGGSEAYNEQFF. DNA of the CDR3: TGTGCCAGCACACTGACTTGGGGTAGCGGAGGTTCTGAGGCCTACAATGAGCAGTTCTTC.

This clone was seen a few times. The chain employs TRBV5-1 and TRBJ1-1; D is unclear. Germline V gene sequence: CDR1 SGHRS, CDR2 YFSETQ. This CDR3 comprises 15 residues. Trimming cost V 0 bases and J 2 bases, with 11 bases left between them. The CDR3, as DNA: TGCGCCAGCAGCTTGGTCCCGACTCCTAACACTGAAGCTTTCTTT. This gives the protein CASSLVPTPNTEAFF. The variable domain in full, completed from reference TRBV5-1 and TRBJ1-1, reads KAGVTQTPRYLIKTRGQQVTLSCSPISGHRSVSWYQQTPGQGLQFLFEYFSETQRNKGNFPGRFSGRQFSNSRSEMNVSTLELGDSALYLCASSLVPTPNTEAFFGQGTRLTVV.

Only a few counts were recorded for this clone. The chain joins TRBV5-4 to TRBJ2-1; TRBD2 matches 16 bases. Germline V gives CDR1 SGHNT, CDR2 YYREEE (reference sequence). V was pared by 5 bases and J by 4 bases, with 15 bases of the junction left unmatched. The CDR3 has 20 residues. The CDR3 loop reads CASSSGQKGLAGGDYNEQFF. In nucleotides, the CDR3 is TGTGCCAGCAGTTCGGGACAGAAGGGACTAGCGGGAGGGGATTACAATGAGCAGTTCTTC.

The rearrangement uses TRBV6-1 and TRBJ2-7; 10 positions match TRBD2. The length of the CDR3 is 14 residues. Losses at the gene ends were 5 bases for V and 5 bases for J; bases not matched to a gene: 6. CDR1 MNHNS and CDR2 SASEGT come from the germline V gene. The chain's CDR3 is CASSSSGSNDEQYF. The CDR3 coding sequence is TGTGCCAGCAGTTCTAGCGGGAGTAACGACGAGCAGTACTTC.

This clone was seen only a few times. V is TRBV19 and J is TRBJ2-6, with 8 bases fitting TRBD1. V was pared by 3 bases and J by 0 bases, with 4 bases of the junction left unmatched. CDR3 length: 17 amino acids. In germline, CDR1 is LNHDA, CDR2 SQIVND (reference sequence). In DNA form, the CDR3 reads TGTGCCAGTAGTATCGGGGACAGGACCTCTGGGGCCAACGTCCTGACTTTC. It codes for CASSIGDRTSGANVLTF.

CDR3 coding DNA: TGTGCCAGTAATGCGAATAGCGGGGGCACAGATACGCAGTATTTT. Protein sequence: CASNANSGGTDTQYF. V gene TRBV6-5 combines with J gene TRBJ2-3, with 8 bases aligning to TRBD2. The CDR3 consists of 15 residues. V was pared by 9 bases and J by 1 base, with 9 bases of the junction left unmatched. The V gene's germline CDR1 is MNHEY and CDR2 SVGAGI.

The chain combines TRBV18 with TRBJ2-3, with D possibly TRBD2 on 5 matching bases. Per the germline V gene, CDR1 is KGHSH and CDR2 is LQKENI. This CDR3 region has 16 residues. The V and J ends lost 2 bases and 0 bases respectively, with 12 bases between them. The CDR3 region has the DNA TGTGCCAGCTCACCATCGAGGGTCTTGAGCACAGATACGCAGTATTTT. Protein product: CASSPSRVLSTDTQYF. Using reference TRBV18 and TRBJ2-3 for the parts outside the CDR3, the full variable domain is NAGVMQNPRHLVRRRGQEARLRCSPMKGHSHVYWYRQLPEEGLKFMVYLQKENIIDESGMPKERFSAEFPKEGPSILRIQQVVRGDSAAYFCASSPSRVLSTDTQYFGPGTRLTVL.

This clone was detected once. The chain has TRBV20-1 and TRBJ2-3, with TRBD2 matching over 9 bases. Germline V gene sequence: CDR1 DFQATT, CDR2 SNEGSKA (reference sequence). V was clipped by 3 bases and J by 6 bases; unmatched bases: 7. The CDR3 covers 14 residues. The CDR3 region is CSASSTSGLDTQYF. The CDR3 DNA sequence: TGCAGTGCTAGTTCGACTAGCGGTCTCGATACGCAGTATTTT.

This clone was recorded once. J is TRBJ2-1 and V is TRBV6-5, with TRBD2 matching over 10 bases. V lost 5 bases, J lost 3 bases, and 4 bases stayed unmatched. Germline values: CDR1 MNHEY, CDR2 SVGAGI. This CDR3 is 15 amino acids long. The CDR3 region is CASSQLAGFYNEQFF. The CDR3 DNA reads as TGTGCCAGCAGTCAACTAGCGGGGTTCTACAATGAGCAGTTCTTC.

The CDR3 DNA reads as TGTGCCAGCAGTGCGGGTCAGGGGGCGATCGAGCAGTACTTC. It translates to CASSAGQGAIEQYF. The chain carries TRBV2 and TRBJ2-7; 8 bases match TRBD1. The junction had 8 bases not matched to a gene; V was cut back by 4 bases and J by 6 bases. The CDR3 extends over 14 amino acids. Germline V CDR1 and CDR2: SNHLY, FYNNEI. Full variable domain (rest looked up from reference TRBV2 and TRBJ2-7): EPEVTQTPSHQVTQMGQEVILRCVPISNHLYFYWYRQILGQKVEFLVSFYNNEISEKSEIFDDQFSVERPDGSNFTLKIRSTKLEDSAMYFCASSAGQGAIEQYFGPGTRLTVT.

The chain has TRBV5-1 and TRBJ1-4; D is perhaps TRBD1 (5 bases). V was cut by 2 bases and J by 10 bases, with 15 bases left in between. This CDR3 has 14 residues. Germline V gene sequence: CDR1 SGHRS, CDR2 YFSETQ. CDR3 nucleotide sequence: TGCGCCAGCAGCTTTGGGCAGGGACTTGGAAAACTGTTTTTT. Translation gives CASSFGQGLGKLFF.

J is TRBJ2-7 and V is TRBV5-1; TRBD2 matches at 11 bases. This CDR3 has 17 residues. Trimming removed 0 bases from V and 5 bases from J; junction bases left unmatched: 10. Germline CDR1 and CDR2: SGHRS and YFSETQ. CDR3: CASSLAPSGGWGNEQYF. CDR3 DNA: TGCGCCAGCAGCTTGGCCCCTAGCGGGGGGTGGGGTAACGAGCAGTACTTC.

In its sample, this clone ranks as medium-sized. V gene TRBV29-1 combines with J gene TRBJ1-2; D unresolved. This CDR3 comprises 12 residues. V lost 1 base to trimming and J lost 6 bases, with 9 bases between them. Per the germline V gene, CDR1 is SQVTM and CDR2 is ANQGSEA. The chain's CDR3 is CSVEVNGDGYTF. The CDR3 coding sequence is TGCAGCGTTGAAGTGAACGGGGATGGCTACACCTTC.

This chain connects TRBV28 to TRBJ2-6; 7 bases agree with TRBD1. V dropped 6 bases and J dropped 1; count of bases not matched to a gene: 9. Germline CDR1 MDHEN, CDR2 SYDVKM. The CDR3 has 17 residues. The CDR3 coding sequence is TGTGCCAGCAGGGAGACAGGGATAGGTTCTGGGGCCAACGTCCTGACTTTC. Protein sequence: CASRETGIGSGANVLTF.

V and J are TRBV19 and TRBJ2-1; 9 bases agree with TRBD2. Germline CDR1 reads LNHDA; CDR2 reads SQIVND (reference sequence). V shed 4 bases, J shed 1 base, and the junction held 2 bases outside the gene matches. The CDR3 spans 15 residues. The CDR3, as DNA: TGTGCCAGTAGTAATACTAGCGGGTCCTACAATGAGCAGTTCTTC. This sequence encodes CASSNTSGSYNEQFF.

The chain has TRBV6-4 and TRBJ1-6; unclear D gene. Germline V CDR1 and CDR2: MRHNA, SNTAGT. This CDR3 is built from 15 residues. Trimming shortened V by 7 bases and J by 5 bases, and 15 bases separated the two germline ends. The CDR3 is CASNSPGGNNSPLHF. The CDR3 nucleotides read TGTGCCAGCAACTCCCCAGGCGGGAATAATTCACCCCTCCACTTT.

The chain combines TRBV6-5 with TRBJ1-1; D is unclear. There are 14 residues in the CDR3. CDR1 MNHEY and CDR2 SVGAGI come from the germline V gene. Deletions cut 3 bases from V and 0 bases from J, with 8 bases between. CDR3 protein: CASSYGPMNTEAFF. The CDR3 nucleotides read TGTGCCAGCAGTTATGGGCCCATGAACACTGAAGCTTTCTTT.

This clone was seen once. The chain couples TRBV7-9 to TRBJ1-1, with TRBD1 as a possible D gene (6 bases). Germline V gene sequence: CDR1 SEHNR, CDR2 FQNEAQ (reference sequence). V was shortened by 7 bases and J by 1 base, with 13 bases between the two germline ends. CDR3 length: 14 amino acids. The CDR3 region is CASTRGAANTEAFF. The DNA of the CDR3 is TGTGCCAGCACCCGGGGGGCCGCGAACACTGAAGCTTTCTTT.

The chain recombines TRBV29-1 with TRBJ1-2, with D unresolved. The CDR3 is 12 amino acids. Germline loops: CDR1 SQVTM, CDR2 ANQGSEA. The V end was cut by 5 bases, the J end by 0 bases, with 7 bases between. CDR3 amino acids: CSVPHPNYGYTF. The CDR3 region has the DNA TGCAGCGTTCCACACCCTAACTATGGCTACACCTTC.

This chain links TRBV7-2 with TRBJ1-6, with 7 bases that match TRBD1. This CDR3 is built from 17 residues. V trimming: 5 bases; J trimming: 9 bases; junction bases outside the gene matches: 16. The germline CDR1 and CDR2 sequences are SGHTA and FQGNSA. The CDR3 DNA is TGTGCCAGCAGCCATCCCGAGGTGGGACAGCTCGCTTCACCCCTCCACTTT. This translates into CASSHPEVGQLASPLHF. The variable domain in full, with the rest retrieved from reference TRBV7-2 and TRBJ1-6, is GAGVSQSPSNKVTEKGKDVELRCDPISGHTALYWYRQSLGQGLEFLIYFQGNSAPDKSGLPSDRFSAERTGGSVSTLTIQRTQQEDSAVYLCASSHPEVGQLASPLHFGNGTRLTVT.

The chain recombines TRBV30 with TRBJ1-2, with 10 bases identical to TRBD1. The CDR3 covers 16 residues. CDR1 and CDR2 from the germline V gene are GTSNPN and SVGIG (reference sequence). Trimming at V came to 6 bases and at J to 2 bases, leaving 12 bases not matched to a gene. The chain's CDR3 is CACYISPGQGNYGYTF. CDR3 in DNA: TGTGCCTGCTATATATCCCCGGGACAGGGGAACTATGGCTACACCTTC.

This clone was found once. The gene calls are TRBV6-5 and TRBJ1-3, with 8 bases lining up with TRBD1. The J segment lost 9 bases and the V segment lost 6 bases, leaving 10 bases of the junction unmatched. The germline CDR1 and CDR2 sequences are MNHEY and SVGAGI. The CDR3 is 14 amino acids. CDR3 sequence (DNA): TGTGCCAGCAGATCCGGACAGGGATATAGCACCATATATTTT. This codes for CASRSGQGYSTIYF.

This sequence joins TRBV5-6 and TRBJ2-7; TRBD2 matches 9 bases. Germline CDR1 and CDR2: SGHDT and YYEEEE. V dropped 4 bases and J dropped 4; count of bases not matched to a gene: 3. The CDR3 is 13 residues long. The CDR3 DNA reads TGTGCCAGCAGCGGTAGCGGGAGTTACGAGCAGTACTTC. The encoded protein is CASSGSGSYEQYF.

This clone turned up a few times. The chain couples TRBV12-3 or TRBV12-4 to TRBJ1-2, with 8 bases fitting TRBD1. CDR3 length equals 13 residues. V gave up 5 bases and J gave up 4 bases; unmatched junction bases: 3. The CDR3 nucleotides read TGTGCCAGCAGTCAGGGGGCGGTCTATGGCTACACCTTC. As protein: CASSQGAVYGYTF.

V and J are TRBV10-3 and TRBJ1-1; 9 bases match TRBD1. Trimming removed 4 bases from V and 1 base from J; junction bases left unmatched: 10. CDR3 length equals 17 residues. Germline CDR1 reads ENHRY; CDR2 reads SYGVKD. The CDR3 region has the DNA TGTGCCATCAGTGCCCAGAGCGGGACAGGGAAGAACACTGAAGCTTTCTTT. This translates into CAISAQSGTGKNTEAFF.

The chain is built from TRBV5-1 and TRBJ1-4; 10 bases match TRBD1. The ends lost 5 bases at V and 8 bases at J; junction bases unmatched: 9. This CDR3 spans 15 amino acids. Per germline, CDR1 SGHRS and CDR2 YFSETQ. The CDR3 DNA reads as TGCGCCAGCAGATCGACGGGACAGGGGTACGAAAAACTGTTTTTT. Its translation is CASRSTGQGYEKLFF.

J is TRBJ2-1 and V is TRBV19, with 10 bases that match TRBD1. Germline CDR1 is LNHDA and CDR2 is SQIVND (reference sequence). The V gene end was trimmed by 5 bases and the J gene end by 9 bases; junction bases not matched to a gene: 10. This CDR3 has 15 residues. CDR3 residues: CASSLQDRGVSEQFF. CDR3 DNA: TGTGCCAGTAGTCTCCAGGACAGGGGGGTGAGTGAGCAGTTCTTC.

The rearrangement joins TRBV6-2 or TRBV6-3 to TRBJ2-3; D ambiguous. Germline CDR1 is MNHEY and CDR2 is SVGEGT. The germline V and J ends were trimmed by 2 bases and 2 bases, with 8 bases remaining between them. The CDR3 extends over 14 amino acids. CDR3 sequence (DNA): TGTGCCAGCAGTTACCCCCACAACACAGATACGCAGTATTTT. Residues: CASSYPHNTDTQYF.

The J gene is TRBJ1-1, the V gene TRBV5-8; TRBD1 agrees at 8 bases. V was pared by 0 bases and J by 5 bases, with 6 bases of the junction left unmatched. Germline loops: CDR1 SGHTS, CDR2 YDEGEE. This CDR3 comprises 15 residues. CDR3 sequence reads: CASSLDLQGATEAFF. In DNA form, the CDR3 reads TGTGCCAGCAGCTTGGATCTCCAGGGGGCGACTGAAGCTTTCTTT.

The V call is TRBV7-2, the J call TRBJ1-4, with a possible D match to TRBD1 (5 bases). This CDR3 region has 14 residues. The germline V and J ends were trimmed by 2 bases and 5 bases, with 9 bases remaining between them. Germline loops: CDR1 SGHTA, CDR2 FQGNSA. The CDR3, as DNA: TGTGCCAGCAGCTTAACAGGTCGCAATGAAAAACTGTTTTTT. Translated, it gives CASSLTGRNEKLFF.

The chain couples TRBV7-3 to TRBJ2-3, with TRBD1 matching over 8 bases. Looked up from germline, CDR1 is SGHTA and CDR2 is FQGTGA. With V trimmed by 3 bases and J by 6 bases, 2 bases remained unmatched. The CDR3 runs 13 residues. The CDR3 nucleotides are TGTGCCAGCAGCTTGGACAGGGCTGATACGCAGTATTTT. Translated, it gives CASSLDRADTQYF.

The CDR3 protein is CASSQGAGQPQHF. The CDR3 coding sequence is TGTGCCAGCAGCCAGGGGGCGGGTCAGCCCCAGCATTTT. The chain joins TRBV6-5 to TRBJ1-5; TRBD1 matches 8 bases. This CDR3 is 13 amino acids long. With V trimmed by 6 bases and J by 6 bases, 4 bases remained unmatched. Germline CDR1 reads MNHEY; CDR2 reads SVGAGI.